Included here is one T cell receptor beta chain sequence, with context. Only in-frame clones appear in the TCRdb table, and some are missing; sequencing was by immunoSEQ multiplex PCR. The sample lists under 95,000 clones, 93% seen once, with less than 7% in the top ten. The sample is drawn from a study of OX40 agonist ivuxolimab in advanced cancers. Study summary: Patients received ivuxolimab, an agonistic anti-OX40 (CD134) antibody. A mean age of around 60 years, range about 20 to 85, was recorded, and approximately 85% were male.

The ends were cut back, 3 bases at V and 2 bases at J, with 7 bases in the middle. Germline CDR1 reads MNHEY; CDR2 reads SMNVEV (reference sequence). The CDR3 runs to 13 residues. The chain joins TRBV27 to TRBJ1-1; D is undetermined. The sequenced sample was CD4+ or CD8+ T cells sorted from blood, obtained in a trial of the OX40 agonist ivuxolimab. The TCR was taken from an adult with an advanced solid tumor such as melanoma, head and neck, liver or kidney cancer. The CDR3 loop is CASSLTTNTEAFF. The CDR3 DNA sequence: TGTGCCAGCAGTTTGACTACTAACACTGAAGCTTTCTTT.